This TCR beta chain was obtained from a study of T cells in tuberculosis. This clone turned up a few times. Repertoires were generated with immunoSEQ multiplex PCR, while TCRdb's copy carries only in-frame clones and drops some. The sample has 30,000 to 35,000 clones, 80% to 95% seen once. After removal of 5 bases from V and 3 bases from J, the junction contained 9 bases not matched to a gene. This CDR3 region has 16 residues. Germline CDR1 reads SGHVS; CDR2 reads FQNEAQ. Sequences were obtained from PBMCs. This TCR was sampled from a donor aged 10-29 years with latent tuberculosis or without tuberculosis infection. The chain combines TRBV7-8 with TRBJ2-2; TRBD2 matches at 7 bases. The CDR3 DNA reads as TGTGCCAGCAGCATGGGTAGGGGACTACACACCGGGGAGCTGTTTTTT. Translating it yields CASSMGRGLHTGELFF.